This entry lists 26 T cell receptor beta chains sequenced from one sample in a study of T cell responses to AZD1222 COVID-19 vaccine. Measured with immunoSEQ multiplex PCR; TCRdb has only the in-frame clones, and not every one. The sample has about 49,000 clones; approximately 79% are singletons. The sample consisted of peripheral blood, taken on day 0 of MenACWY control vaccination. The receptors derive from an adult in good health.

The V gene is TRBV7-6, the J gene TRBJ2-5; a possible D gene is TRBD2 (5 bases). The CDR3 length is 13 residues. Trimming pared 5 bases from V and 5 bases from J, leaving 12 bases between. Germline assignment: CDR1 SGHVS and CDR2 FNYEAQ. The CDR3 nucleotides are TGTGCCAGCAGCCCCTTCAGGAGGGAGACCCAGTACTTC. Protein: CASSPFRRETQYF.

This chain joins TRBV27 and TRBJ1-3, with D hard to call. In germline, CDR1 is MNHEY, CDR2 SMNVEV (reference sequence). V was shortened by 2 bases and J by 0 bases, with 8 bases between the two germline ends. The CDR3 consists of 15 residues. The CDR3, as DNA: TGTGCCAGCAGTTTAAGGGCGTCCTCTGGAAACACCATATATTTT. As protein: CASSLRASSGNTIYF.

This clone occurred a few times. The chain uses TRBV19 and TRBJ2-1; 7 bases map to TRBD2. The CDR3 spans 14 residues. The V gene's germline CDR1 is LNHDA and CDR2 SQIVND (reference sequence). Unmatched junction bases numbered 8, after V lost 6 bases and J lost 6 bases. The CDR3: CASSTGTTANEQFF. The CDR3 DNA reads as TGTGCCAGTAGCACCGGGACTACAGCCAATGAGCAGTTCTTC. The whole variable domain, filled in from reference TRBV19 and TRBJ2-1, reads DGGITQSPKYLFRKEGQNVTLSCEQNLNHDAMYWYRQDPGQGLRLIYYSQIVNDFQKGDIAEGYSVSREKKESFPLTVTSAQKNPTAFYLCASSTGTTANEQFFGPGTRLTVL.

The chain recombines TRBV9 with TRBJ1-1; 7 bases fit TRBD1. The V and J ends lost 3 bases and 4 bases, in that order; junction bases with no gene match: 6. From germline, CDR1 is SGDLS and CDR2 YYNGEE. The CDR3 spans 14 residues. The CDR3 loop is CASSATGQSTEAFF. CDR3 DNA: TGTGCCAGCAGCGCCACGGGACAGTCCACTGAAGCTTTCTTT.

The V gene is TRBV19, the J gene TRBJ1-3, with D hard to call. V lost 4 bases, J lost 3 bases, and 4 bases lay in between. Germline CDR1 and CDR2: LNHDA and SQIVND (reference sequence). CDR3 length: 12 amino acids. CDR3 DNA: TGTGCCAGTAGTACCAGTGGAAACACCATATATTTT. Amino acid sequence: CASSTSGNTIYF.

The J gene is TRBJ2-7, the V gene TRBV28; D not certain. CDR3 length: 15 amino acids. V was shortened by 3 bases and J by 6 bases, with 18 bases between the two germline ends. Germline assignment: CDR1 MDHEN and CDR2 SYDVKM. The CDR3, as DNA: TGTGCCAGCAGTTTCAGAAGGCTAGAGGAATGCGAGCAGTACTTC. Protein: CASSFRRLEECEQYF.

DNA for the CDR3: TGTGCCAGCAGTCCCGACAGGGGGGATATATATGGCTACACCTTC. It translates to CASSPDRGDIYGYTF. This chain links TRBV27 with TRBJ1-2; TRBD1 agrees at 9 bases. Per the germline V gene, CDR1 is MNHEY and CDR2 is SMNVEV (reference sequence). The CDR3 contains 15 residues. The V and J ends lost 5 bases and 5 bases, in that order; junction bases with no gene match: 9.

This chain connects TRBV3-1 (or the pseudogene TRBV3-2) to TRBJ1-1; D uncertain. V lost 2 bases and J 1 base, leaving 5 bases between the germline ends. The CDR3 is made up of 13 amino acids. Per germline, CDR1 LGHDT and CDR2 YNNKEL (reference sequence). The CDR3 loop is CASSQSSNTEAFF. In DNA form, the CDR3 reads TGTGCCAGCAGCCAAAGTTCGAACACTGAAGCTTTCTTT.

The chain couples TRBV14 to TRBJ2-7; TRBD1 agrees at 10 bases. The V segment lost 1 base and the J segment 4 bases; nucleotides outside the gene matches: 4. CDR1 is SGHDN and CDR2 is FVKESK in the germline V gene. CDR3 size: 15 residues. The CDR3 nucleotides read TGTGCCAGCAGCCAAGCGGGACAGGGGATATACGAGCAGTACTTC. Translating it yields CASSQAGQGIYEQYF.

The V and J genes are TRBV12-5 and TRBJ2-7; perhaps TRBD2 as D (6 bases). The CDR3 has 15 amino acids. The germline V gene encodes CDR1 LGHNT and CDR2 FRNRAP. V lost 2 bases, J lost 0 bases, and 11 bases lay in between. In DNA, the CDR3 is TGTGCTAGTGGTTTGACCGGGGGAAACTCCTACGAGCAGTACGTC. It specifies CASGLTGGNSYEQYV.

This chain joins TRBV29-1 and TRBJ2-1, with D possibly being TRBD1 or TRBD2 (5 bases each). CDR1 is SQVTM, CDR2 ANQGSEA, per germline. V lost 3 bases, J lost 7 bases, and 19 bases lay in between. The CDR3 runs 15 residues. CDR3 DNA: TGCAGCGTTGATCGCGGGCAGGGTTTAAGGAATGAGCAGTTCTTC. This sequence encodes CSVDRGQGLRNEQFF.

This chain uses TRBV6-5 with TRBJ1-1; D is uncertain. Germline lookup yields CDR1 MNHEY and CDR2 SVGAGI. The V end was cut by 6 bases, the J end by 8 bases, with 19 bases between. The CDR3 spans 14 residues. CDR3 loop: CASSHNNPKGEAFF. In DNA, the CDR3 is TGTGCCAGCAGCCACAACAACCCAAAAGGAGAAGCTTTCTTT.

The chain uses TRBV2 and TRBJ2-5, with D possibly matching TRBD1 (6 bases). This CDR3 contains 11 residues. The ends were cut back, 5 bases at V and 5 bases at J, with 6 bases in the middle. Germline CDR1 SNHLY, CDR2 FYNNEI. For the CDR3, the DNA is TGTGCCAGCAGTACAGGGGAGACCCAGTACTTC. It yields the protein CASSTGETQYF.

The J gene is TRBJ2-1, the V gene TRBV5-4; D may correspond to TRBD1 or TRBD2 (6 bases each). Germline V gene sequence: CDR1 SGHNT, CDR2 YYREEE (reference sequence). The V end lost 0 bases, the J end lost 2 bases, and 9 bases lay between the germline ends. The CDR3 is made up of 15 amino acids. The CDR3 sequence: CASSLGRGAYNEQFF. CDR3 bases: TGTGCCAGCAGCTTGGGGAGGGGGGCCTACAATGAGCAGTTCTTC.

The V and J genes are TRBV18 and TRBJ1-1; 9 bases match TRBD1. J gave up 10 bases and V 0 bases, and 9 bases lay outside the gene matches. The germline V gene has CDR1 KGHSH and CDR2 LQKENI. The CDR3 consists of 15 residues. This CDR3 is CASSPPRTGESGAFF. DNA for the CDR3: TGTGCCAGCTCACCACCGAGGACAGGGGAGTCGGGAGCTTTCTTT.

In its sample, this clone was seen once. The chain recombines TRBV18 with TRBJ1-5; D possibly corresponds to TRBD1 (6 bases). V was clipped by 0 bases and J by 6 bases, with 15 bases between them. The CDR3 is 16 residues long. Germline lookup yields CDR1 KGHSH and CDR2 LQKENI. The CDR3 is CASSPPGRGLLQPQHF. CDR3 DNA sequence: TGTGCCAGCTCACCACCAGGCAGGGGTCTCCTTCAGCCCCAGCATTTT.

The chain combines TRBV19 with TRBJ2-5; no definite D call. Per germline, CDR1 LNHDA and CDR2 SQIVND (reference sequence). Deletions cut 7 bases from V and 5 bases from J, with 14 bases between. The CDR3 has 13 residues. In DNA form, the CDR3 reads TGTGCCAGTACTCGACAACTGGGGGAGACCCAGTACTTC. Translated: CASTRQLGETQYF.

This chain joins TRBV5-1 and TRBJ2-1, with D hard to call. The CDR3 covers 14 residues. CDR1 is SGHRS, CDR2 YFSETQ, per germline. The V end lost 1 base, the J end lost 3 bases, and 8 bases lay between the germline ends. CDR3 DNA: TGCGCCAGCAGCTTGCACCGAGACTACAATGAGCAGTTCTTC. Encoded protein: CASSLHRDYNEQFF.

This clone turned up a few times. The junction departs from germline at one end; a sequencing error may be responsible. The chain carries TRBV3-1 (or the pseudogene TRBV3-2) and TRBJ2-2; a possible D gene is TRBD2 (7 bases). Germline V gene sequence: CDR1 LGHDT, CDR2 YNNKEL (reference sequence). There are 15 residues in the CDR3. The CDR3 sequence: CPSCSRAGAGGELFF. The CDR3 nucleotides read TGTCCCAGCTGCTCCCGGGCGGGGGCGGGCGGGGAGCTGTTTTTT.

This clone was observed a few times. This sequence joins TRBV7-9 and TRBJ2-5, with 9 bases matching TRBD1. Germline values: CDR1 SEHNR, CDR2 FQNEAQ (reference sequence). V was clipped by 5 bases and J by 5 bases; unmatched bases: 18. The CDR3 length is 18 residues. CDR3 in amino acids: CASSPLFGQGKGGETQYF. The DNA of the CDR3 is TGTGCCAGCAGCCCACTTTTTGGACAGGGGAAGGGCGGGGAGACCCAGTACTTC.

V is TRBV2 and J is TRBJ2-1; D is uncertain. V was cut by 6 bases and J by 0 bases, with 6 bases left in between. Germline CDR1 and CDR2: SNHLY and FYNNEI. This CDR3 is 13 amino acids long. CDR3 sequence reads: CASSPSSYNEQFF. DNA for the CDR3: TGTGCCAGCAGCCCAAGCTCCTACAATGAGCAGTTCTTC.

V usage is TRBV6-5 and J usage is TRBJ2-1; no clear D. CDR1 is MNHEY and CDR2 is SVGAGI in the germline V gene. The CDR3 has 13 residues. The germline V and J ends were trimmed by 6 bases and 16 bases, with 22 bases remaining between them. The CDR3 region is CASRDLEGMFSFF. Here the CDR3 DNA reads TGTGCCAGCAGAGACCTCGAAGGGATGTTTTCTTTCTTC.

This clone was picked up a small number of times. This rearrangement joins TRBV4-1 to TRBJ1-3; weak D call: TRBD1 (5 bases). Per the germline V gene, CDR1 is MGHRA and CDR2 is YSYEKL. The CDR3 totals 16 residues. The germline V and J ends were trimmed by 4 bases and 3 bases, with 16 bases remaining between them. This CDR3 is CASSRGRAFRGNTIYF. The CDR3 DNA reads TGCGCCAGCAGCCGGGGCAGGGCCTTTCGTGGAAACACCATATATTTT.

The chain is built from TRBV2 and TRBJ2-3; TRBD2 agrees at 12 bases. Germline V CDR1 and CDR2: SNHLY, FYNNEI. Trimming removed 6 bases from V and 4 bases from J; junction bases left unmatched: 5. CDR3 length equals 15 residues. CDR3 in amino acids: CASRRLAGAADTQYF. DNA of the CDR3: TGTGCCAGCAGACGACTAGCGGGAGCTGCAGATACGCAGTATTTT.

The chain has TRBV18 and TRBJ1-4, with a weak D call TRBD1 (5 bases). V lost 1 base, J lost 5 bases, and 11 bases lay in between. CDR1 and CDR2 (germline): KGHSH, LQKENI. The CDR3 totals 15 residues. CDR3 DNA: TGTGCCAGCTCACCACAGGTGGGACCGAATGAAAAACTGTTTTTT. This translates into CASSPQVGPNEKLFF.

Regarding this clone: The same CDR3 also results from other DNA sequences found in this sample. The genes are TRBV19 and TRBJ1-2; D call uncertain. CDR1 and CDR2 from the germline V gene are LNHDA and SQIVND (reference sequence). V lost 3 bases and J 4 bases, leaving 6 bases between the germline ends. There are 12 residues in the CDR3. CDR3 in DNA: TGTGCCAGTAGTATTTCGGTCTATGGCTACACCTTC. The encoded protein is CASSISVYGYTF.